A selection of T cell receptor beta chains follows, all from one sample in a study of cytomegalovirus exposure and HLA in healthy donors. Repertoires were generated with immunoSEQ multiplex PCR, while TCRdb's copy carries only in-frame clones and drops some. Among some 150,000 clones, about four fifths were seen once, and the ten largest hold 13%. Material for sequencing was PBMCs. The receptors come from a woman between 50 and 59 years old in good health and CMV-seronegative. CDR3s include the opening cysteine and the closing phenylalanine or tryptophan. D genes are given only for firm matches. Rows give clone size only sometimes, using once, few, many, or a class for an expanded clone.

TRBJ1-1 few 13 TRBV18 NA CASSPNGDTEAFF TGTGCCAGCTCACCAAATGGAGACACTGAAGCTTTCTTT
TRBJ2-7 NA 12 TRBV27 NA CASSQAWGGIYF TGTGCCAGCAGTCAGGCCTGGGGAGGAATCTACTTC
TRBJ1-5 NA 15 TRBV19 NA CASSLGRWGNQPQHF TGTGCCAGTAGTCTGGGGCGCTGGGGCAATCAGCCCCAGCATTTT
TRBJ1-5 NA 17 TRBV18 TRBD1 CASSPSTGGLGNQPQHF TGTGCCAGCTCACCATCCACAGGGGGCTTGGGCAATCAGCCCCAGCATTTT
TRBJ2-3 NA 15 TRBV7-3 TRBD2 CASSSSGGQTDTQYF TGTGCCAGCAGTTCCTCGGGGGGGCAAACAGATACGCAGTATTTT
TRBJ1-1 NA 15 TRBV2 NA CASSLRGGTNTEAFF TGTGCCAGCAGTCTAAGAGGGGGAACGAACACTGAAGCTTTCTTT
TRBJ2-7 NA 16 TRBV5-6 TRBD1 CASNLMTGVWTYEQYF TGTGCCAGCAACCTAATGACAGGGGTTTGGACCTACGAGCAGTACTTC
TRBJ1-1 NA 13 TRBV29-1 NA CSGGGGSGAEAFF TGCAGCGGGGGAGGAGGCAGTGGCGCTGAAGCTTTCTTT
TRBJ2-2 NA 11 TRBV30 NA CAWRESGELFF TGTGCCTGGAGAGAGTCCGGGGAGCTGTTTTTT
TRBJ2-2 NA 16 TRBV10-2 TRBD1 CASSIRTGRNTGELFF TGCGCCAGCAGTATTAGGACAGGGAGGAACACCGGGGAGCTGTTTTTT
TRBJ2-5 NA 15 TRBV7-2 NA CASSWGQGRQETQYF TGTGCCAGCAGCTGGGGGCAGGGTCGTCAAGAGACCCAGTACTTC
TRBJ2-7 NA 14 TRBV18 NA CASSSREGPYEQYF TGTGCCAGCTCAAGCCGGGAAGGTCCCTACGAGCAGTACTTC
TRBJ2-2 NA 15 TRBV9 TRBD1 CASSPRGRGTGELFF TGTGCCAGCAGCCCGAGGGGCAGGGGGACCGGGGAGCTGTTTTTT
TRBJ1-1 NA 17 TRBV21-1 NA CASSKRGGATINTEAFF TGTGCCAGCAGCAAACGCGGGGGGGCTACCATTAACACTGAAGCTTTCTTT
TRBJ1-4 few 13 TRBV5-6 TRBD1 CASSWGQGKKLFF TGTGCCAGCAGCTGGGGACAGGGGAAAAAACTGTTTTTT
TRBJ2-5 NA 14 TRBV11-2 NA CASSLGLLGETQYF TGTGCCAGCAGCTTAGGCCTGCTCGGGGAGACCCAGTACTTC
TRBJ2-5 NA 15 TRBV10-1 TRBD1 CASSATTGGWETQYF TGCGCCAGCAGTGCCACAACAGGGGGCTGGGAGACCCAGTACTTC
TRBJ2-6 NA 17 TRBV15 NA CATSRGDSSSGANVLTF TGTGCCACCAGCAGAGGAGACAGCAGCTCTGGGGCCAACGTCCTGACTTTC
TRBJ2-3 NA 14 TRBV29-1 TRBD2 CSVEPSGSTDTQYF TGCAGCGTTGAGCCTAGCGGTAGCACAGATACGCAGTATTTT
TRBJ2-5 NA 14 TRBV7-2 NA CASSLGLTQETQYF TGTGCCAGCAGCTTAGGGTTAACACAAGAGACCCAGTACTTC
TRBJ2-1 NA 14 TRBV29-1 NA CSVDRGSSYNEQFF TGCAGCGTTGACAGGGGATCCTCCTACAATGAGCAGTTCTTC
TRBJ2-7 NA 12 TRBV7-2 NA CASSFTGNEQYF TGTGCCAGCAGCTTCACAGGGAACGAGCAGTACTTC
TRBJ2-7 once 13 TRBV15 NA CATSRVNGYEQYF TGTGCCACCAGCAGAGTTAACGGCTACGAGCAGTACTTC
TRBJ2-7 NA 14 TRBV5-1 TRBD1 CASARGGRTYEQYF TGCGCCAGCGCCCGAGGGGGCAGGACCTACGAGCAGTACTTC
TRBJ2-3 once 15 TRBV9 TRBD2 CASSVLAGFQDTQYF TGTGCCAGCAGCGTGCTAGCGGGATTTCAAGATACGCAGTATTTT
TRBJ2-7 few 13 TRBV7-2 TRBD2 CASSLPGGYEQYF TGTGCCAGCAGCTTACCGGGGGGTTACGAGCAGTACTTC
TRBJ1-4 NA 15 TRBV6-5 NA CASTSRGFINEKLFF TGTGCCAGCACTAGTCGGGGGTTTATTAATGAAAAACTGTTTTTT
TRBJ2-6 once 12 TRBV28 NA CASNTGANVLTF TGTGCCAGCAACACTGGGGCCAACGTCCTGACTTTC
TRBJ2-7 NA 16 TRBV5-1 TRBD2 CASSLSGAGPAYEQYF TGCGCCAGCAGCTTAAGCGGGGCCGGGCCCGCATACGAGCAGTACTTC
TRBJ2-2 NA 16 TRBV5-5 NA CASSLGASSATGELFF TGTGCCAGCAGCTTGGGGGCTAGCTCGGCCACCGGGGAGCTGTTTTTT
TRBJ1-5 NA 14 TRBV7-8 NA CASSLRQSNQPQHF TGTGCCAGCAGCCTCCGACAGAGCAATCAGCCCCAGCATTTT
TRBJ2-7 once 14 TRBV28 NA CASIPSLGGQRQYF TGTGCCAGCATCCCATCCCTTGGGGGCCAACGGCAGTACTTC
TRBJ2-7 NA 13 TRBV2 TRBD2 CASSGGGLPLRLF TGTGCCAGCAGTGGCGGGGGGCTCCCCCTCAGACTTTTC
TRBJ2-1 once 16 TRBV6-5 TRBD2 CASSLQLAGGRNEQFF TGTGCCAGCAGTTTGCAACTAGCGGGAGGTCGGAATGAGCAGTTCTTC
TRBJ2-3 few 16 TRBV7-2 TRBD1 CASSRGTGVITDTQYF TGTGCCAGCAGCAGGGGGACAGGGGTAATCACAGATACGCAGTATTTT
TRBJ1-5 NA 10 TRBV25-1 NA CATPRVPQHF TGTGCCACTCCACGGGTTCCCCAGCATTTT
TRBJ1-1 NA 15 TRBV5-1 NA CASSPRQGSDTEAFF TGCGCCAGCAGCCCGAGGCAGGGAAGCGACACTGAAGCTTTCTTT
TRBJ2-2 NA 15 TRBV7-8 TRBD2 CASGTSGVFKGELFF TGTGCCAGCGGGACTAGCGGGGTCTTCAAGGGGGAGCTGTTTTTT
TRBJ2-7 NA 17 TRBV19 TRBD1 CATIGPTGGFSAHEQYF TGTGCCACCATAGGGCCAACAGGGGGATTTTCTGCCCACGAGCAGTACTTC
TRBJ2-7 NA 17 TRBV11-2 TRBD1 CASSRSYGGQGSYEQYF TGTGCCAGCAGCCGATCTTATGGAGGACAGGGCTCCTACGAGCAGTACTTC
TRBJ1-1 NA 14 TRBV5-4 NA CASSFGGQNTEAFF TGTGCCAGCAGCTTTGGGGGCCAGAACACTGAAGCTTTCTTT
TRBJ2-2 NA 18 TRBV7-2 TRBD2 CASSPRTSGGRGTGELFF TGTGCCAGCAGCCCACGGACTAGCGGGGGGCGGGGCACCGGGGAGCTGTTTTTT
TRBJ2-7 NA 14 TRBV7-9 TRBD1 CSSTRQGDSYEQYF TGTTCCAGCACCAGACAGGGGGATTCCTACGAGCAGTACTTC
TRBJ2-7 NA 15 TRBV5-6 NA CASSYRERRSYEQYF TGTGCCAGCAGCTACCGGGAGCGCCGCTCCTACGAGCAGTACTTC
TRBJ2-4 NA 14 TRBV27 TRBD1 CASSLAGQGNIQYF TGTGCCAGCAGTTTAGCGGGACAGGGAAACATTCAGTACTTC
TRBJ2-4 NA 15 TRBV11-1 NA CASSLEGVAKNIQYF TGTGCCAGCAGCTTGGAAGGGGTGGCCAAAAACATTCAGTACTTC
TRBJ1-2 once 12 TRBV21-1 NA CASRYDSYGYTF TGTGCCAGCAGGTATGACAGCTATGGCTACACCTTC
TRBJ2-7 once 15 TRBV6-1 TRBD1 CASFSTGVGFYEQYF TGTGCCAGCTTCTCGACAGGGGTGGGATTCTACGAGCAGTACTTC